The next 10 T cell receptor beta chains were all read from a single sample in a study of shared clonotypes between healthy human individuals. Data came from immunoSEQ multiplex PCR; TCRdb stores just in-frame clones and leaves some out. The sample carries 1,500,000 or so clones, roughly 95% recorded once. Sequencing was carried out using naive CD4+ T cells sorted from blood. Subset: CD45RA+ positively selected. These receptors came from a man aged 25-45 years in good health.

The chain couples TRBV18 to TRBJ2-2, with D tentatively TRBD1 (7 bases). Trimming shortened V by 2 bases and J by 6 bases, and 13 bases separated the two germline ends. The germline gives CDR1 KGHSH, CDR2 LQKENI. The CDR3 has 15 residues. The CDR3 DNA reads TGTGCCAGCTCACCAATAACAGGGGAGGCCGGGGAGCTGTTTTTT. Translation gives CASSPITGEAGELFF.

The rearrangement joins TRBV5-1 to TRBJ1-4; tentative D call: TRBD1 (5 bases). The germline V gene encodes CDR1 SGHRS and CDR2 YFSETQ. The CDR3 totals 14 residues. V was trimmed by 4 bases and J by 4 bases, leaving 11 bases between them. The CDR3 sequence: CASSEGSGNEKLFF. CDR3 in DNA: TGCGCCAGCAGCGAGGGGTCAGGTAATGAAAAACTGTTTTTT.

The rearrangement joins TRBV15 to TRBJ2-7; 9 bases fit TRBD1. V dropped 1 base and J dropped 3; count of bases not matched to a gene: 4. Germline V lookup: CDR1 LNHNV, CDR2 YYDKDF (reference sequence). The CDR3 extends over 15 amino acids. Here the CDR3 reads CATSRGRQGVYEQYF. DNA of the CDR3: TGTGCCACCAGCAGAGGCCGACAGGGGGTCTACGAGCAGTACTTC.

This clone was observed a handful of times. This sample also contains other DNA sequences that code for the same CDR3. The CDR3 loop reads CASSLVGNTEAFF. Written as DNA, the CDR3 is TGTGCCAGCAGCTTAGTTGGGAACACTGAAGCTTTCTTT. This sequence joins TRBV7-3 and TRBJ1-1; D is unclear. Deletions cut 2 bases from V and 1 base from J, with 5 bases between. The CDR3 spans 13 residues. Germline V gene sequence: CDR1 SGHTA, CDR2 FQGTGA.

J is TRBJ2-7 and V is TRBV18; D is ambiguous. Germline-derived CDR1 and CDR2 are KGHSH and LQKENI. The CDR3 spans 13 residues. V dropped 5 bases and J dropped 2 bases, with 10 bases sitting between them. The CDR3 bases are TGTGCCAGCTCAGACGACAATACCTACGAGCAGTACTTC. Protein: CASSDDNTYEQYF.

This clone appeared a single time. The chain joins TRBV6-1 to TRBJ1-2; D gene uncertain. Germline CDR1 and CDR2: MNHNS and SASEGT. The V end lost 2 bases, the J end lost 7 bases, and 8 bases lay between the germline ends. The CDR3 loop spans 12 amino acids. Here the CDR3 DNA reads TGTGCCAGCAGTGAAAGGACGGTTGGCTACACCTTC. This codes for CASSERTVGYTF.

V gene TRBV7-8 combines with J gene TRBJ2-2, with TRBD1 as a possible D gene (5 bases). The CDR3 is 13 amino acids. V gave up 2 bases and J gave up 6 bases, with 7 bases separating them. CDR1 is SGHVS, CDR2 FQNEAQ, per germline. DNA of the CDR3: TGTGCCAGCAGCTTAACCAGGGCCGGGGAGCTGTTTTTT. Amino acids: CASSLTRAGELFF.

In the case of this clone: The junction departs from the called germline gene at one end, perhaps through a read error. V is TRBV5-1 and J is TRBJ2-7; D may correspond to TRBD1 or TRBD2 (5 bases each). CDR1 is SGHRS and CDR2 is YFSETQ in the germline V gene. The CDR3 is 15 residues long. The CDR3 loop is CASSTGPLVGSEQYF. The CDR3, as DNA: TGTGCCAGCAGCACGGGACCACTAGTCGGGTCGGAGCAGTACTTC.

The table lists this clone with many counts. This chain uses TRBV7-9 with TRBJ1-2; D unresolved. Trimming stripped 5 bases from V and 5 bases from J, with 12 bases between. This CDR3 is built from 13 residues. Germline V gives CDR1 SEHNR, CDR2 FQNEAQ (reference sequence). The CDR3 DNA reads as TGTGCCAGCAGCCCGACTGTGGGATATGGCTACACCTTC. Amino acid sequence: CASSPTVGYGYTF. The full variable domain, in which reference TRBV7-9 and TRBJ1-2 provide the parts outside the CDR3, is DTGVSQNPRHKITKRGQNVTFRCDPISEHNRLYWYRQTLGQGPEFLTYFQNEAQLEKSRLLSDRFSAERPKGSFSTLEIQRTEQGDSAMYLCASSPTVGYGYTFGSGTRLTVV.

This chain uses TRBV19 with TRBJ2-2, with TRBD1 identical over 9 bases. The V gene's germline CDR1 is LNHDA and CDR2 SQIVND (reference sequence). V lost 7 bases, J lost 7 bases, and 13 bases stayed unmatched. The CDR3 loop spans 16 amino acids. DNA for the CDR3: TGTGCCAGTATGGGGTTCGGGGGACAGGGTGTCGGGGAGCTGTTTTTT. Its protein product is CASMGFGGQGVGELFF. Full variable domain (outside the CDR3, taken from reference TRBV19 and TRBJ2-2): DGGITQSPKYLFRKEGQNVTLSCEQNLNHDAMYWYRQDPGQGLRLIYYSQIVNDFQKGDIAEGYSVSREKKESFPLTVTSAQKNPTAFYLCASMGFGGQGVGELFFGEGSRLTVL.